These T cell receptor beta chains were read from a single sample in a study of identical twins. TCRdb fed the 5' RACE reads into MiXCR, producing one record per CDR3 protein. In the table there are roughly 1.6 million distinct CDR3 sequences, about 30% of which are singletons. The source material was cord blood. Source of these receptors: a newborn girl in good health. Each CDR3 is given with its conserved first and last residue. D genes are given only for firm matches. Part of the rows lack a size; the others show once, few, many or a class for expanded clones.

d_gene: TRBD1; v_gene: TRBV5-1; j_gene: TRBJ1-2; abundance: many; CDR3nt: TGCGCCAGCAGCTTGGGACAGGGGACCTATGGCTACACCTTC; CDR3aa: CASSLGQGTYGYTF
d_gene: -; v_gene: TRBV20-1; j_gene: TRBJ2-5; abundance: few; CDR3nt: TGCAGTGCTCGTGGGACGCCCCCGCTCCAAGAGACCCAGTACTTC; CDR3aa: CSARGTPPLQETQYF
d_gene: -; v_gene: TRBV12-3/TRBV12-4; j_gene: TRBJ2-3; abundance: -; CDR3nt: TGTGCCGGCAGCGGTGGACCCCGCACAGATACGCAGTATTTT; CDR3aa: CAGSGGPRTDTQYF
d_gene: TRBD2; v_gene: TRBV28; j_gene: TRBJ2-7; abundance: -; CDR3nt: TGTGCCAGCAAATCGGGGGGAACCTACGAGCAGTACTTC; CDR3aa: CASKSGGTYEQYF
d_gene: -; v_gene: TRBV7-2; j_gene: TRBJ2-7; abundance: -; CDR3nt: TGTGCCAGCAGCTTAGAAGGTCTAGACGCGTACGAGCAGTACTTC; CDR3aa: CASSLEGLDAYEQYF
d_gene: TRBD1; v_gene: TRBV10-3; j_gene: TRBJ2-7; abundance: many; CDR3nt: TGTGCCATCAGGGACTACAGGGGGTGGGCCTACGAGCAGTACTTC; CDR3aa: CAIRDYRGWAYEQYF
d_gene: -; v_gene: TRBV12-3/TRBV12-4; j_gene: TRBJ2-7; abundance: -; CDR3nt: TGTGCCAGCAGTTTAAGGGGACGTACAACCTACGAGCAGTACTTC; CDR3aa: CASSLRGRTTYEQYF
d_gene: -; v_gene: TRBV14; j_gene: TRBJ1-2; abundance: -; CDR3nt: TGTGCCAGCAGCAGGGGGTCGGGCTATGGCTACACCTTC; CDR3aa: CASSRGSGYGYTF
d_gene: TRBD1; v_gene: TRBV10-3; j_gene: TRBJ2-5; abundance: -; CDR3nt: TGTGCCAGCCGGGACAGGGTAACCGAGACCCAGTACTTC; CDR3aa: CASRDRVTETQYF
d_gene: -; v_gene: TRBV4-1; j_gene: TRBJ2-5; abundance: once; CDR3nt: TGCGCCAGCAGCCCTTGGTACCAAGGGACCCAGTACTTC; CDR3aa: CASSPWYQGTQYF
d_gene: TRBD1; v_gene: TRBV28; j_gene: TRBJ2-7; abundance: few; CDR3nt: TGTGCCAGCAGTTTATTTAGCAGGGGGTACCCCACCGAGCAGTACTTC; CDR3aa: CASSLFSRGYPTEQYF
d_gene: -; v_gene: TRBV6-2/TRBV6-3; j_gene: TRBJ2-7; abundance: -; CDR3nt: TGTGCCAGCAGTTACTCGTCGACTCTACGGACTATCTCCTACGAGCAGTACTTC; CDR3aa: CASSYSSTLRTISYEQYF
d_gene: TRBD1; v_gene: TRBV24-1; j_gene: TRBJ2-7; abundance: -; CDR3nt: TGTGCCACCAGTCCAAGACGGGACAGGGGTTGCGAGCAGTACTTC; CDR3aa: CATSPRRDRGCEQYF
d_gene: -; v_gene: TRBV6-5; j_gene: TRBJ1-4; abundance: -; CDR3nt: TGTGCCACCAAAGAAAACGGCGGTAATGAAGAACTGTTTTTT; CDR3aa: CATKENGGNEELFF
d_gene: -; v_gene: TRBV25-1; j_gene: TRBJ1-5; abundance: -; CDR3nt: TGTGCCAGCAGTGAGGAGGCACTCAATCAGCCCCAGCATTTT; CDR3aa: CASSEEALNQPQHF
d_gene: -; v_gene: TRBV6-1; j_gene: TRBJ1-2; abundance: few; CDR3nt: TGTGCCAGCAGTGACCAGGATCGGAGCTACACCTTC; CDR3aa: CASSDQDRSYTF
d_gene: -; v_gene: TRBV7-8; j_gene: TRBJ2-7; abundance: once; CDR3nt: TGTGCCAGCAACTTAGCCGATTACACGGAGACGGTGCAGTACTTC; CDR3aa: CASNLADYTETVQYF
d_gene: -; v_gene: TRBV10-3; j_gene: TRBJ1-1; abundance: -; CDR3nt: TGTGCCATCAGTGACGGCAGAGGGGTAAACACTGAAGCTTTCTTT; CDR3aa: CAISDGRGVNTEAFF
d_gene: TRBD1; v_gene: TRBV7-2; j_gene: TRBJ2-4; abundance: -; CDR3nt: TGTGCCAGCAGCTCAAGGGGGCCCGGAGCCAAAAACATTCAGTACTTC; CDR3aa: CASSSRGPGAKNIQYF
d_gene: -; v_gene: TRBV29-1; j_gene: TRBJ2-3; abundance: -; CDR3nt: TGCAGCGTTGCCGAGGGACTCACAGATACGCAGTATTTT; CDR3aa: CSVAEGLTDTQYF
d_gene: -; v_gene: TRBV4-2; j_gene: TRBJ2-7; abundance: -; CDR3nt: TGTGCCAGCAGCCAAGACGTTGCACTCCAGGTGAACTACGAGCAGTACTTC; CDR3aa: CASSQDVALQVNYEQYF
d_gene: TRBD1; v_gene: TRBV4-2; j_gene: TRBJ1-4; abundance: few; CDR3nt: TGTGCCAGCAGCCAAGCGAACAGGGGTAATGAAAAACTGTTTTTT; CDR3aa: CASSQANRGNEKLFF
d_gene: -; v_gene: TRBV12-3/TRBV12-4; j_gene: TRBJ1-5; abundance: -; CDR3nt: TGTGCCAGCAGTTTGGCCGGTCCGGGGGGAGGCAGTCAGCCCCAGCATTTT; CDR3aa: CASSLAGPGGGSQPQHF
d_gene: -; v_gene: TRBV20-1; j_gene: TRBJ1-4; abundance: few; CDR3nt: TGCAGTGCAAAGACAGGACCGAATGAAAAACTGTTTTTT; CDR3aa: CSAKTGPNEKLFF
d_gene: -; v_gene: TRBV28; j_gene: TRBJ2-4; abundance: few; CDR3nt: TGTGCCAGCAGTTTACAAGGCAGGTCAGCCAAAAACATTCAGTACTTC; CDR3aa: CASSLQGRSAKNIQYF
d_gene: TRBD2; v_gene: TRBV11-2; j_gene: TRBJ2-7; abundance: few; CDR3nt: TGTGCCAGCAGCTTAATAGCGGGGGACACCTACGAGCAGTACTTC; CDR3aa: CASSLIAGDTYEQYF
d_gene: TRBD2; v_gene: TRBV4-1; j_gene: TRBJ2-5; abundance: -; CDR3nt: TGCGCCAGCAGCCAAGAACCCGGGACTAGCCAAAAAGAGACCCAGTACTTC; CDR3aa: CASSQEPGTSQKETQYF
d_gene: TRBD1; v_gene: TRBV4-1; j_gene: TRBJ2-4; abundance: few; CDR3nt: TGCGCCAGCAGCCATTTACAGGGGGCCAAAAACATTCAGTACTTC; CDR3aa: CASSHLQGAKNIQYF
d_gene: -; v_gene: TRBV21-1; j_gene: TRBJ1-5; abundance: -; CDR3nt: TGTGCCAGCAGCAAAGTACCTTTTGAGGTTCCTCAGCCCCAGCATTTT; CDR3aa: CASSKVPFEVPQPQHF
d_gene: TRBD1; v_gene: TRBV20-1; j_gene: TRBJ1-1; abundance: -; CDR3nt: TGCAGTGCTGTTACAGGGGTCACTGAAGCTTTCTTT; CDR3aa: CSAVTGVTEAFF
d_gene: TRBD2; v_gene: TRBV6-5; j_gene: TRBJ2-3; abundance: -; CDR3nt: TGTGCCAGCAGTTACTCTTCCGAGCGGGGGAGCACAGATACGCAGTATTTT; CDR3aa: CASSYSSERGSTDTQYF
d_gene: TRBD1; v_gene: TRBV10-3; j_gene: TRBJ2-5; abundance: few; CDR3nt: TGTGCCATCAGACGAGGGGACAGCCAAGAGACCCAGTACTTC; CDR3aa: CAIRRGDSQETQYF
d_gene: -; v_gene: TRBV4-2; j_gene: TRBJ2-3; abundance: many; CDR3nt: TGTGCCAGCAGCCGCGCCACAGATACGCAGTATTTT; CDR3aa: CASSRATDTQYF
d_gene: TRBD2; v_gene: TRBV9; j_gene: TRBJ2-1; abundance: many; CDR3nt: TGTGCCAGCAGCTCCAGACTAGCGGGGGGGTACAATGAGCAGTTCTTC; CDR3aa: CASSSRLAGGYNEQFF
d_gene: TRBD1; v_gene: TRBV6-1; j_gene: TRBJ2-2; abundance: few; CDR3nt: TGTGCCAGCACCCTAGTTGGGACAGAGAACACCGGGGAGCTGTTTTTT; CDR3aa: CASTLVGTENTGELFF
d_gene: -; v_gene: TRBV20-1; j_gene: TRBJ2-6; abundance: few; CDR3nt: TGCAGTGCCAAGGCAGCAGGGGCCAACGTCCTGACTTTC; CDR3aa: CSAKAAGANVLTF
d_gene: -; v_gene: TRBV24-1; j_gene: TRBJ2-3; abundance: -; CDR3nt: TGTGCCACCAGTGCCGCGGACAGCACAGATACGCAGTATTTT; CDR3aa: CATSAADSTDTQYF
d_gene: TRBD1; v_gene: TRBV28; j_gene: TRBJ2-7; abundance: -; CDR3nt: TGTGCCAGCCGCAAGACAGGGCGGAACGAGCAGTACTTC; CDR3aa: CASRKTGRNEQYF
d_gene: -; v_gene: TRBV21-1; j_gene: TRBJ1-1; abundance: -; CDR3nt: TGTGCCAGCAGCAAATGGGGGGGGTGCACTGAAGCTTTCTTT; CDR3aa: CASSKWGGCTEAFF
d_gene: TRBD2; v_gene: TRBV7-2; j_gene: TRBJ2-7; abundance: -; CDR3nt: TGTGCCAGCAGCTTAGCGTCTGTGAGACTAGCGGGAGGGGTTCCCTACGAGCAGTACTTC; CDR3aa: CASSLASVRLAGGVPYEQYF
d_gene: -; v_gene: TRBV27; j_gene: TRBJ2-3; abundance: -; CDR3nt: TGTGCCAGCAGGGCTACCGCTGCCGAGTATTTT; CDR3aa: CASRATAAEYF
d_gene: -; v_gene: TRBV5-1; j_gene: TRBJ2-3; abundance: few; CDR3nt: TGCGCCAGCAGCTTGATCGACTCACACACAGATACGCAGTATTTT; CDR3aa: CASSLIDSHTDTQYF
d_gene: -; v_gene: TRBV20-1; j_gene: TRBJ2-7; abundance: few; CDR3nt: TGCAGTGCTAGGGATAGCCAAAAAGCCTACGAGCAGTACTTC; CDR3aa: CSARDSQKAYEQYF
d_gene: -; v_gene: TRBV14; j_gene: TRBJ1-2; abundance: -; CDR3nt: TGTGCCAGCAGCCAAGGGGCCTTCCGTTACTATGGCTACACCTTC; CDR3aa: CASSQGAFRYYGYTF
d_gene: TRBD2; v_gene: TRBV5-1; j_gene: TRBJ2-7; abundance: -; CDR3nt: TGCGCCAGCAGCTTGGAACTAGCGGGGGTCAACAATGAGCAGTACTTC; CDR3aa: CASSLELAGVNNEQYF
d_gene: TRBD2; v_gene: TRBV11-2; j_gene: TRBJ2-3; abundance: few; CDR3nt: TGTGCCAGCAGCTCATACAATCTAGCGGGGGGTAGAGCAGATACGCAGTATTTT; CDR3aa: CASSSYNLAGGRADTQYF
d_gene: -; v_gene: TRBV7-9; j_gene: TRBJ1-2; abundance: -; CDR3nt: TGTGCCAGCAGGCTCTCCGACCCGTATGGCCACACCTTC; CDR3aa: CASRLSDPYGHTF
d_gene: -; v_gene: TRBV7-8; j_gene: TRBJ1-6; abundance: -; CDR3nt: TGTGCCAGCAGCTTATCGTTGGGGTTGGAGAATTCACCCCTCCACTTT; CDR3aa: CASSLSLGLENSPLHF
d_gene: -; v_gene: TRBV24-1; j_gene: TRBJ1-2; abundance: few; CDR3nt: TGTGCCACCAGTGATTCTGCGGGGAACTATGGCTACACCTTC; CDR3aa: CATSDSAGNYGYTF
d_gene: -; v_gene: TRBV15; j_gene: TRBJ2-3; abundance: few; CDR3nt: TGTGCCACCAGCAGACCCCTTCTGACAGAATTCACAGATACGCAGTATTTT; CDR3aa: CATSRPLLTEFTDTQYF
d_gene: TRBD2; v_gene: TRBV9; j_gene: TRBJ2-7; abundance: -; CDR3nt: TGTGCCAGCAGCGTAGATAGCGGGGGGTTCCACGAGCAGTACTTC; CDR3aa: CASSVDSGGFHEQYF
d_gene: TRBD1; v_gene: TRBV28; j_gene: TRBJ2-2; abundance: -; CDR3nt: TGTGCCAGCAGTTTCCCTAGACAGGGGGTGTTCGCGAACACCGGGGAGCTGTTTTTT; CDR3aa: CASSFPRQGVFANTGELFF
d_gene: TRBD1; v_gene: TRBV10-3; j_gene: TRBJ2-3; abundance: few; CDR3nt: TGTGCCATCAGCGAACAGGGGGCCACTTTGACAGATACGCAGTATTTT; CDR3aa: CAISEQGATLTDTQYF
d_gene: -; v_gene: TRBV3-1; j_gene: TRBJ1-2; abundance: many; CDR3nt: TGTGCCAGCAGCCAAGGACAGCACTATGGCTACACCTTC; CDR3aa: CASSQGQHYGYTF
d_gene: -; v_gene: TRBV7-9; j_gene: TRBJ1-2; abundance: -; CDR3nt: TGTGCCAGCAGCTTACACGGGACGGTTATTAACTATGGCTACACCTTC; CDR3aa: CASSLHGTVINYGYTF